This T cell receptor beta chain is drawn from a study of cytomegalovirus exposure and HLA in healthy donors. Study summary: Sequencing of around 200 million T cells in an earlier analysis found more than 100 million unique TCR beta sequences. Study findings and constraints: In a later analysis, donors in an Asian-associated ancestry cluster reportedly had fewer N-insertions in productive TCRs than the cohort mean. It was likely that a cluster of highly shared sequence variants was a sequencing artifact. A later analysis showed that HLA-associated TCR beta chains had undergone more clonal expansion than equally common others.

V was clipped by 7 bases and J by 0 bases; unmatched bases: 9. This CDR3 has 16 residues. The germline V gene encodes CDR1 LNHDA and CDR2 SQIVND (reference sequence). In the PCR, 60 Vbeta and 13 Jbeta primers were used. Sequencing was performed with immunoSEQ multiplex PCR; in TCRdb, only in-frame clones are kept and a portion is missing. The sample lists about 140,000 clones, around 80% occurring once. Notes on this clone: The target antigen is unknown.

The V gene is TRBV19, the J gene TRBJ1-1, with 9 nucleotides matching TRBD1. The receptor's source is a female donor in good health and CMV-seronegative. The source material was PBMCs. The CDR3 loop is CASTSGTGIMNTEAFF. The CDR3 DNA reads TGTGCCAGTACCTCCGGGACAGGGATTATGAACACTGAAGCTTTCTTT.